This T cell receptor (beta chain) was sequenced during a study of blood T cell repertoires in COVID-19. Turning to the study itself: Acute and convalescent COVID-19 samples came from the United States, Italy and Spain. Sample material is recorded as cDNA or gDNA derived from T cells, B-cell-depleted T cells, or PBMCs.

The CDR3 extends over 12 amino acids. The germline gives CDR1 SNHLY, CDR2 FYNNEI. V dropped 5 bases and J dropped 7 bases, with 11 bases sitting between them. Authors' processing steps: Scientists estimated how many nucleated cells there were by amplifying reference gene primers. Sequenced by immunoSEQ multiplex PCR; TCRdb stores in-frame clones only, minus some. That table is the source of V, J and clone size, and D and trimming were worked out from the DNA. The sample lists around 150,000 clones, 75% to 80% seen once, with 11% to 15% in the top ten. The clonotype originates from a woman at least 80 years old with acute or convalescent COVID-19. Sequencing used peripheral blood. The V and J genes are TRBV2 and TRBJ1-2, with D unclear. The CDR3 DNA reads TGTGCCAGCAGTAAAGGGAGCCTTGGCTACACCTTC. Protein product: CASSKGSLGYTF.